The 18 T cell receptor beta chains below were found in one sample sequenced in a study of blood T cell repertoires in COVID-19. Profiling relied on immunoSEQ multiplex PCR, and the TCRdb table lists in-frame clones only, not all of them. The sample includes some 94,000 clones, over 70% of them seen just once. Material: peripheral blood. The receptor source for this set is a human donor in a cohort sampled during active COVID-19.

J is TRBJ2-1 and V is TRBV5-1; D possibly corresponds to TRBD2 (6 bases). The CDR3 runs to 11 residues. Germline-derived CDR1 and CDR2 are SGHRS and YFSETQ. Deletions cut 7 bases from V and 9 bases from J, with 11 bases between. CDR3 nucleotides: TGCGCCAGCCAGGTGGGGGGTGAGCAGTTCTTC. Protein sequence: CASQVGGEQFF.

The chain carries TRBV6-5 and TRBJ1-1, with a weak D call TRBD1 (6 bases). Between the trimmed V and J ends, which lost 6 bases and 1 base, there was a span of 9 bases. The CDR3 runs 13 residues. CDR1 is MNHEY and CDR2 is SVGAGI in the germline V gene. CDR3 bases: TGTGCCAGCAGCCGGACAGCGAACACTGAAGCTTTCTTT. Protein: CASSRTANTEAFF.

CDR3 loop: CASSQGRYGYTF. CDR3 sequence (DNA): TGTGCCAGCAGCCAGGGTCGCTATGGCTACACCTTC. The V call is TRBV28, the J call TRBJ1-2; D may be TRBD1 (5 bases). CDR1 MDHEN and CDR2 SYDVKM come from the germline V gene. The CDR3 loop spans 12 amino acids. Trimming took off 6 bases at V and 4 bases at J, with 9 bases between the two ends.

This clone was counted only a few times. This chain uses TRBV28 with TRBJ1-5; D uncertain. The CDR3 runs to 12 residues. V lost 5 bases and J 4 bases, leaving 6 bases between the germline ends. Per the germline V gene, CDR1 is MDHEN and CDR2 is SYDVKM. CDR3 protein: CASSLQNQPQHF. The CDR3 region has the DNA TGTGCCAGCAGTCTACAGAATCAGCCCCAGCATTTT.

In DNA form, the CDR3 reads TGTGCCAGCGAGGCGGATCCTTCCTACAATGAGCAGTTCTTC. Its translation: CASEADPSYNEQFF. The chain recombines TRBV6-5 with TRBJ2-1; D ambiguous. V was pared by 8 bases and J by 1 base, with 12 bases between. Germline loops: CDR1 MNHEY, CDR2 SVGAGI. There are 14 residues in the CDR3.

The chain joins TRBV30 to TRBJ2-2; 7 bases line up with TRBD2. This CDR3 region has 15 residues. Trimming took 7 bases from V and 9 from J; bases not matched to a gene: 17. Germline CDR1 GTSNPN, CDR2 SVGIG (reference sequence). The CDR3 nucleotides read TGTGCCTTCCTAGACCCGCCCTGGGGGGGACGGGAGCTGTTTTTT. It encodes CAFLDPPWGGRELFF.

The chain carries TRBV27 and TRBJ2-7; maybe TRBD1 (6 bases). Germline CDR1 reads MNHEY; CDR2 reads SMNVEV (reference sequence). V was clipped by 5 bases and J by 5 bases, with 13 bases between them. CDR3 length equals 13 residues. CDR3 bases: TGTGCCAGCAGTGACACAGGGAACCACGAGCAGTACTTC. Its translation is CASSDTGNHEQYF.

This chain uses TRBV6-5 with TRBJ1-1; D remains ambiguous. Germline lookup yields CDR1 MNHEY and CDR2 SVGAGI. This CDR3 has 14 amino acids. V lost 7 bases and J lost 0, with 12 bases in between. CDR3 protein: CASTGRNMNTEAFF. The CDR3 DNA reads TGTGCCAGCACGGGGAGGAACATGAACACTGAAGCTTTCTTT.

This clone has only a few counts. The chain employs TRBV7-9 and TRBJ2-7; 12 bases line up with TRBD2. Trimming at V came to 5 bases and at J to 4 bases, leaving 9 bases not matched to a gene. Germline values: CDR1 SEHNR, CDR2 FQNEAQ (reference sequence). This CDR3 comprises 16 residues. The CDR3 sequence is CASSPRTSGDPYEQYF. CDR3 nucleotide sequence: TGTGCCAGCAGCCCCAGGACTAGCGGGGACCCTTACGAGCAGTACTTC.

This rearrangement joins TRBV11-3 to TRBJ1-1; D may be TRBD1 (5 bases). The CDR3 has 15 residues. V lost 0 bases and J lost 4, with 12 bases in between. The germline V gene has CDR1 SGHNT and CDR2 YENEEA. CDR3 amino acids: CASSLDGPRGTEAFF. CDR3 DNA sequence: TGTGCCAGCAGCTTAGATGGTCCTAGGGGCACTGAAGCTTTCTTT.

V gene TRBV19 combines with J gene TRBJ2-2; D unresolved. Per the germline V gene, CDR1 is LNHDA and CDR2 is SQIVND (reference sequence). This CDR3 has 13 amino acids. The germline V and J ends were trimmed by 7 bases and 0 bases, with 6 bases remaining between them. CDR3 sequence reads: CASKEPNTGELFF. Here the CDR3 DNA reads TGTGCCAGTAAGGAGCCGAACACCGGGGAGCTGTTTTTT.

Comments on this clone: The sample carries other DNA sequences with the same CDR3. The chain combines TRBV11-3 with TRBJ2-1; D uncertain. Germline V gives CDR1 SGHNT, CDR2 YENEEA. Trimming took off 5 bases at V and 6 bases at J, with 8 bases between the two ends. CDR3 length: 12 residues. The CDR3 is CASSLHSNEQFF. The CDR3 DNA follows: TGTGCCAGCAGCCTCCACAGCAATGAGCAGTTCTTC. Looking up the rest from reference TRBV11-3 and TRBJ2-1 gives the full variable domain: EAGVVQSPRYKIIEKKQPVAFWCNPISGHNTLYWYLQNLGQGPELLIRYENEEAVDDSQLPKDRFSAERLKGVDSTLKIQPAELGDSAVYLCASSLHSNEQFFGPGTRLTVL.

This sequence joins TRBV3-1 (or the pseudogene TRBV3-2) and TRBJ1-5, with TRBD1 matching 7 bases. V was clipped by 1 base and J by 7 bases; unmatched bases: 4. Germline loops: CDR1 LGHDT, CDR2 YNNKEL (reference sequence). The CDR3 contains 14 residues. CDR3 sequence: CASSQGDSGQPQHF. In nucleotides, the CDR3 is TGTGCCAGCAGCCAAGGGGACAGCGGCCAGCCCCAGCATTTT.

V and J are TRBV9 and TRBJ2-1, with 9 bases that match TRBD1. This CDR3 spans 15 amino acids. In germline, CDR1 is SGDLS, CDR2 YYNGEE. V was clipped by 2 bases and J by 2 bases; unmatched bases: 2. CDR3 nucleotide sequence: TGTGCCAGCAGCGTTGACAGGGGGACCTACAATGAGCAGTTCTTC. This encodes CASSVDRGTYNEQFF.

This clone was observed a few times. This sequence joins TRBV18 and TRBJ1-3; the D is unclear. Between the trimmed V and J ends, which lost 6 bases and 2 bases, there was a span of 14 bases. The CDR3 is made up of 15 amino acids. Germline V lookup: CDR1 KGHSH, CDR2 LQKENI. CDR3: CASSLSDGTGNTIYF. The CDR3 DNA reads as TGTGCCAGCTCCCTAAGCGACGGAACTGGAAACACCATATATTTT.

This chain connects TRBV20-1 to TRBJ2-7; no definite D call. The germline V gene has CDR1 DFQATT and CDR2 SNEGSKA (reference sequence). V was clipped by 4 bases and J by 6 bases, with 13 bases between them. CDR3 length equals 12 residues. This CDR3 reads CSAIELHAEQYF. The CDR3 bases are TGCAGTGCTATTGAACTCCATGCCGAGCAGTACTTC.

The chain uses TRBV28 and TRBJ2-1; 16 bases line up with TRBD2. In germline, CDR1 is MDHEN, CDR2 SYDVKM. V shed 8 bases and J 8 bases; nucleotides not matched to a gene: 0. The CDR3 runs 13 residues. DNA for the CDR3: TGTGCCAGCGGGACTAGCGGGAGGGATGAGCAGTTCTTC. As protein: CASGTSGRDEQFF.

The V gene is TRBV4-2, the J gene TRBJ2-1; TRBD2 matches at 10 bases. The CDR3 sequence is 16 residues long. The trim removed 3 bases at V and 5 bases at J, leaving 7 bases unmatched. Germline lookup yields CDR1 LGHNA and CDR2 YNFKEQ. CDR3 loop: CASSQDKLAGHNEQFF. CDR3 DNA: TGTGCCAGCAGCCAGGACAAACTAGCGGGACACAATGAGCAGTTCTTC.